Following are 19 T cell receptor beta chains from one sample sequenced in a study of blood T cell repertoires in COVID-19. Only in-frame clones appear in the TCRdb table, and some are missing; sequencing was by immunoSEQ multiplex PCR. In the table there are around 67,000 clones, over 80% of which are singletons. The sequenced sample consisted of peripheral blood. These receptors were taken from a man aged 45-65 years with active COVID-19.

The V gene is TRBV6-5, the J gene TRBJ1-6; D remains ambiguous. From germline, CDR1 is MNHEY and CDR2 SVGAGI. This CDR3 is built from 14 residues. V was clipped by 6 bases and J by 0 bases, with 6 bases between them. Here the CDR3 reads CASSASSYNSPLHF. Here the CDR3 DNA reads TGTGCCAGCAGCGCGAGCTCCTATAATTCACCCCTCCACTTT.

The chain recombines TRBV9 with TRBJ2-7; TRBD1 matches at 8 bases. The trim removed 3 bases at V and 0 bases at J, leaving 8 bases unmatched. There are 16 residues in the CDR3. Germline assignment: CDR1 SGDLS and CDR2 YYNGEE. CDR3 loop: CASSGTGTGASYEQYF. The CDR3 coding sequence is TGTGCCAGCAGCGGGACGGGGACAGGTGCCTCCTACGAGCAGTACTTC.

The V and J genes are TRBV28 and TRBJ2-4, with 7 bases fitting TRBD2. Per the germline V gene, CDR1 is MDHEN and CDR2 is SYDVKM. Unmatched junction bases numbered 7, after V lost 5 bases and J lost 6 bases. The CDR3 extends over 14 amino acids. In nucleotides, the CDR3 is TGTGCCAGCAGTCCAGGACTAGACCCAAACATTCAGTACTTC. Residues: CASSPGLDPNIQYF.

A few counts support this clone. This chain connects TRBV7-9 to TRBJ1-1; 9 bases align to TRBD1. V trimming: 5 bases; J trimming: 4 bases; junction bases outside the gene matches: 11. CDR3 size: 16 residues. Germline V gene lookup returns CDR1 SEHNR and CDR2 FQNEAQ (reference sequence). The CDR3 coding sequence is TGTGCCAGCAGCCCCAACTCCGGGACAGGGCTCACTGAAGCTTTCTTT. Translating gives CASSPNSGTGLTEAFF.

The chain recombines TRBV24-1 with TRBJ2-1, with D possibly matching TRBD2 (6 bases). Looked up from germline, CDR1 is KGHDR and CDR2 is SFDVKD. Trimming left V 0 bases short and J 6 bases short, with 8 bases between. CDR3 length: 14 residues. The CDR3 loop is CATSDLGGLNEQFF. CDR3 DNA: TGTGCCACCAGTGATTTGGGAGGGCTCAATGAGCAGTTCTTC.

This clone has just one count. V usage is TRBV28 and J usage is TRBJ1-2; D may be TRBD1 (6 bases). The CDR3 totals 12 residues. Germline CDR1 and CDR2: MDHEN and SYDVKM. Trimming pared 3 bases from V and 4 bases from J, leaving 6 bases between. In DNA, the CDR3 is TGTGCCAGCAGTTTCAGGGGCTATGGCTACACCTTC. Translating gives CASSFRGYGYTF.

The chain combines TRBV4-1 with TRBJ1-2; a possible D gene is TRBD1 (6 bases). Trimming shortened V by 2 bases and J by 0 bases, and 10 bases separated the two germline ends. Germline assignment: CDR1 MGHRA and CDR2 YSYEKL. This CDR3 contains 15 residues. Written as DNA, the CDR3 is TGCGCCAGCAGCCAATCGACAGGTTCTAACTATGGCTACACCTTC. Translated: CASSQSTGSNYGYTF.

The rearrangement links TRBV6-6 to TRBJ2-1, with 9 bases matching TRBD2. CDR1 MNHNY and CDR2 SVGAGI come from the germline V gene (reference sequence). The CDR3 extends over 15 amino acids. J gave up 8 bases and V 7 bases, and 12 bases lay outside the gene matches. The CDR3 loop reads CASKNPGLANDEQFF. In DNA form, the CDR3 reads TGTGCCAGCAAAAATCCGGGACTAGCTAACGATGAGCAGTTCTTC.

V and J are TRBV9 and TRBJ2-1, with unresolved D. The germline CDR1 and CDR2 sequences are SGDLS and YYNGEE. Trimming shortened V by 0 bases and J by 4 bases, and 5 bases separated the two germline ends. The CDR3 covers 13 residues. CDR3 region: CASSVAEYNEQFF. CDR3 nucleotide sequence: TGTGCCAGCAGCGTAGCGGAGTACAATGAGCAGTTCTTC.

V and J are TRBV5-1 and TRBJ2-6; possibly TRBD2 for D (6 bases). The germline V gene has CDR1 SGHRS and CDR2 YFSETQ. Trimming removed 0 bases from V and 0 bases from J, with 13 bases in between. This CDR3 contains 18 residues. CDR3 amino acids: CASSLAWRASSGANVLTF. CDR3 nucleotide sequence: TGCGCCAGCAGCTTGGCCTGGAGGGCCTCCTCTGGGGCCAACGTCCTGACTTTC.

The chain is built from TRBV28 and TRBJ2-7; TRBD2 matches 13 bases. Unmatched junction bases numbered 14, after V lost 6 bases and J lost 6 bases. Germline assignment: CDR1 MDHEN and CDR2 SYDVKM. The CDR3 spans 17 residues. CDR3 region: CASSFPPGLAGLGEQYF. In nucleotides, the CDR3 is TGTGCCAGCAGCTTTCCACCGGGACTAGCGGGGTTAGGCGAGCAGTACTTC.

The chain joins TRBV29-1 to TRBJ2-1; 9 nucleotides align to TRBD2. CDR1 and CDR2 from the germline V gene are SQVTM and ANQGSEA. CDR3 size: 17 residues. V gave up 3 bases and J gave up 1 base; unmatched junction bases: 10. This CDR3 reads CSVDPSGTYPSYNEQFF. The DNA of the CDR3 is TGCAGCGTTGATCCTAGCGGGACGTACCCTTCCTACAATGAGCAGTTCTTC.

This clone was seen a few times. The chain links TRBV5-8 to TRBJ1-5; 7 bases are shared with TRBD1. This CDR3 contains 19 residues. V was pared by 3 bases and J by 0 bases, with 15 bases of the junction left unmatched. Germline V gene sequence: CDR1 SGHTS, CDR2 YDEGEE. Here the CDR3 DNA reads TGTGCCAGCAGCTCCCAGAGACAGGGTCTCCTTGGTAGCAATCAGCCCCAGCATTTT. It yields the protein CASSSQRQGLLGSNQPQHF.

The gene calls are TRBV7-8 and TRBJ2-2; D call uncertain. In germline, CDR1 is SGHVS, CDR2 FQNEAQ. The germline V and J ends were trimmed by 5 bases and 2 bases, with 18 bases remaining between them. This CDR3 has 17 residues. This CDR3 reads CASSPLVAHKNTGELFF. CDR3 DNA: TGTGCCAGCAGCCCCCTAGTGGCTCACAAAAACACCGGGGAGCTGTTTTTT.

The chain combines TRBV2 with TRBJ2-6; 7 nucleotides align to TRBD1. Germline CDR1 is SNHLY and CDR2 is FYNNEI. The length of the CDR3 is 15 residues. The J segment lost 3 bases and the V segment lost 6 bases, leaving 5 bases of the junction unmatched. CDR3 protein: CASREQGFGANVLTF. As DNA, the CDR3 is TGTGCCAGCAGAGAACAGGGGTTTGGGGCCAACGTCCTGACTTTC. The variable domain in full, completed from reference TRBV2 and TRBJ2-6, reads EPEVTQTPSHQVTQMGQEVILRCVPISNHLYFYWYRQILGQKVEFLVSFYNNEISEKSEIFDDQFSVERPDGSNFTLKIRSTKLEDSAMYFCASREQGFGANVLTFGAGSRLTVL.

This clone was seen more than once but under ten times. The CDR3, as DNA: TGTGCCAGCTCACCAGCCGGGACAGGGGCAATCTACGAGCAGTACTTC. Protein product: CASSPAGTGAIYEQYF. The rearrangement uses TRBV18 and TRBJ2-7; 10 bases are shared with TRBD1. The CDR3 is 16 residues long. Germline V lookup: CDR1 KGHSH, CDR2 LQKENI. Unmatched junction bases numbered 7, after V lost 2 bases and J lost 3 bases.

This clone has only a few counts. The chain employs TRBV5-4 and TRBJ2-7, with D possibly TRBD1 on 5 matching bases. In germline, CDR1 is SGHNT, CDR2 YYREEE (reference sequence). Deletions cut 4 bases from V and 3 bases from J, with 8 bases between. The CDR3 runs 12 residues. The CDR3 loop is CASSPDNYEQYF. CDR3 bases: TGTGCCAGCAGCCCGGACAACTACGAGCAGTACTTC. The full variable domain, its missing parts supplied by reference TRBV5-4 and TRBJ2-7, is ETGVTQSPTHLIKTRGQQVTLRCSSQSGHNTVSWYQQALGQGPQFIFQYYREEENGRGNFPPRFSGLQFPNYSSELNVNALELDDSALYLCASSPDNYEQYFGPGTRLTVT.

The chain employs TRBV19 and TRBJ1-4; D is perhaps TRBD1 (6 bases). The CDR3 consists of 14 residues. Germline V lookup: CDR1 LNHDA, CDR2 SQIVND (reference sequence). V gave up 6 bases and J gave up 3 bases, with 11 bases separating them. The CDR3 spells CASSSDRSNEKLFF. The CDR3 DNA is TGTGCCAGTAGCTCCGACAGGTCTAATGAAAAACTGTTTTTT.

This clone was counted once. This chain joins TRBV4-2 and TRBJ2-3; the D gene is possibly TRBD1 (5 bases). V lost 1 base and J 4 bases, leaving 12 bases between the germline ends. The CDR3 has 15 amino acids. The germline V gene has CDR1 LGHNA and CDR2 YNFKEQ. The CDR3 here is CASSQGQGVADTQYF. As DNA, the CDR3 is TGTGCCAGCAGCCAAGGTCAGGGCGTGGCAGATACGCAGTATTTT.